The 31 T cell receptor beta chains below were found in one sample sequenced in a study of multiple sclerosis patients with progressive multifocal leukoencephalopathy. Noted time point: time of PML onset. Sequencing was performed with immunoSEQ multiplex PCR; in TCRdb, only in-frame clones are kept and a portion is missing. The data hold tens of thousands of clones, with 75% to 90% observed a single time. Here the sequenced sample was PBMCs, taken from a patient treated with natalizumab. Receptors originate from a woman between 25 and 40 years old with progressive multifocal leukoencephalopathy.

This clone was found once. V gene TRBV5-1 combines with J gene TRBJ2-1, with 8 bases lining up with TRBD1. Germline assignment: CDR1 SGHRS and CDR2 YFSETQ. The CDR3 consists of 15 residues. J was trimmed by 6 bases and V by 1 base; bases with no gene match: 6. The CDR3 DNA reads TGCGCCAGCAGCTTGCAGGGGGCGGTGGGCAATGAGCAGTTCTTC. Translated: CASSLQGAVGNEQFF.

V is TRBV9 and J is TRBJ2-7; possibly TRBD1 or TRBD2 for D (5 bases each). The CDR3 contains 14 residues. Germline lookup yields CDR1 SGDLS and CDR2 YYNGEE. Trimming removed 2 bases at V and 5 bases at J, with 14 bases between. The CDR3 region is CASSVWGIRNEQYF. CDR3 bases: TGTGCCAGCAGCGTTTGGGGGATCAGAAACGAGCAGTACTTC.

This chain joins TRBV7-6 and TRBJ1-1; no firm D call. This CDR3 region has 16 residues. V was clipped by 1 base and J by 5 bases, with 17 bases between them. Germline V gene lookup returns CDR1 SGHVS and CDR2 FNYEAQ. Here the CDR3 DNA reads TGTGCCAGCAGCTTAGGGGTCCCAGCCTCGGAGACTGAAGCTTTCTTT. This codes for CASSLGVPASETEAFF.

The chain is built from TRBV4-3 and TRBJ2-6, with D hard to call. The V end lost 0 bases, the J end lost 0 bases, and 6 bases lay between the germline ends. Germline V gene lookup returns CDR1 LGHNA and CDR2 YSLEER. The CDR3 totals 16 residues. The CDR3, as DNA: TGCGCCAGCAGCCAAGACGCAGTCTCTGGGGCCAACGTCCTGACTTTC. This encodes CASSQDAVSGANVLTF.

This clone was picked up one time. The chain couples TRBV18 to TRBJ1-6, with D uncertain. V lost 6 bases, J lost 8 bases, and 14 bases lay in between. Germline CDR1 reads KGHSH; CDR2 reads LQKENI. The CDR3 totals 14 residues. The CDR3 DNA reads as TGTGCCAGCTCCCAAAGCCCCGGGGATTCACCCCTCCACTTT. This gives the protein CASSQSPGDSPLHF.

This clone came up once. V is TRBV28 and J is TRBJ1-2, with 7 bases aligning to TRBD1. J gave up 4 bases and V 6 bases, and 14 bases lay outside the gene matches. Germline V gives CDR1 MDHEN, CDR2 SYDVKM. The CDR3 totals 16 residues. The CDR3 coding sequence is TGTGCCAGCAGCCACCCGACAGGGAGCAACTTCTATGGCTACACCTTC. Its protein is CASSHPTGSNFYGYTF.

J is TRBJ2-6 and V is TRBV7-2; no clear D. The germline CDR1 and CDR2 sequences are SGHTA and FQGNSA. This CDR3 has 15 amino acids. Trimming shortened V by 2 bases and J by 5 bases, and 10 bases separated the two germline ends. CDR3 in amino acids: CASSLSQVWANVLTF. The CDR3 DNA sequence: TGTGCCAGCAGCTTATCTCAGGTGTGGGCCAACGTCCTGACTTTC.

This chain links TRBV2 with TRBJ2-4, with 7 bases aligning to TRBD2. The V segment lost 6 bases and the J segment 0 bases; nucleotides outside the gene matches: 8. CDR1 is SNHLY, CDR2 FYNNEI, per germline. CDR3 length: 16 amino acids. The CDR3 DNA reads TGTGCCAGCAGCCCATCCGGGGGGTTAGCCAAAAACATTCAGTACTTC. It encodes CASSPSGGLAKNIQYF.

The chain recombines TRBV10-2 with TRBJ1-4; 8 bases match TRBD1. This CDR3 has 16 residues. V lost 3 bases and J lost 8; bases outside the gene matches: 11. Germline V gene data show CDR1 as WSHSY and CDR2 as SAAADI. The CDR3 is CASSDFSGGGREKLFF. In nucleotides, the CDR3 is TGCGCCAGCAGTGACTTTTCAGGGGGCGGCAGGGAAAAACTGTTTTTT.

The chain has TRBV27 and TRBJ2-3; D is unresolved. With 3 bases removed from V and 4 bases from J, the gap between germline ends came to 11 bases. The CDR3 is 14 amino acids. Looked up from germline, CDR1 is MNHEY and CDR2 is SMNVEV (reference sequence). The CDR3 bases are TGTGCCAGCAGTTTGGGCAGGAAGGCAGATACGCAGTATTTT. The encoded protein is CASSLGRKADTQYF.

The chain recombines TRBV6-1 with TRBJ2-4; D remains ambiguous. Germline values: CDR1 MNHNS, CDR2 SASEGT. CDR3 length equals 15 residues. V gave up 0 bases and J gave up 8 bases, with 14 bases separating them. The CDR3 loop is CASSEAWTRADIQYF. The CDR3 DNA reads as TGTGCCAGCAGTGAAGCTTGGACCCGGGCTGACATTCAGTACTTC.

The chain carries TRBV5-5 and TRBJ1-2, with 7 positions matching TRBD1. There are 14 residues in the CDR3. V lost 4 bases, J lost 4 bases, and 7 bases stayed unmatched. Germline loops: CDR1 SGHKS, CDR2 YYEKEE (reference sequence). The CDR3: CASSHAGGSYGYTF. CDR3 DNA: TGTGCCAGCAGCCATGCAGGGGGTAGCTATGGCTACACCTTC.

The J gene is TRBJ1-3, the V gene TRBV6-5; 12 bases fit TRBD1. Germline loops: CDR1 MNHEY, CDR2 SVGAGI. The CDR3 covers 14 residues. Germline trimming cut 6 bases from V and 8 bases from J; bases unmatched to any gene: 5. CDR3 DNA: TGTGCCAGCAGGTCGGGACAGGGGGCGTACACCATATATTTT. It yields the protein CASRSGQGAYTIYF.

The chain couples TRBV4-1 to TRBJ2-7, with TRBD1 as a possible D gene (6 bases). This CDR3 has 15 residues. Germline-derived CDR1 and CDR2 are MGHRA and YSYEKL. Trimming removed 0 bases at V and 6 bases at J, with 15 bases between. In DNA, the CDR3 is TGCGCCAGCAGCCAAGATCCAGGGGCAGGCTTCGAGCAGTACTTC. Encoded protein: CASSQDPGAGFEQYF.

This clone occurred once. The chain uses TRBV13 and TRBJ2-3, with 11 bases lining up with TRBD2. J was trimmed by 2 bases and V by 0 bases; bases with no gene match: 1. Germline loops: CDR1 PRHDT, CDR2 FYEKMQ (reference sequence). The CDR3 loop spans 16 amino acids. In DNA form, the CDR3 reads TGTGCCAGCAGCTTAGGGGGACTAGCGGTCACAGATACGCAGTATTTT. Its translation is CASSLGGLAVTDTQYF. The full variable domain, completed using reference TRBV13 and TRBJ2-3, is AAGVIQSPRHLIKEKRETATLKCYPIPRHDTVYWYQQGPGQDPQFLISFYEKMQSDKGSIPDRFSAQQFSDYHSELNMSSLELGDSALYFCASSLGGLAVTDTQYFGPGTRLTVL.

In this sample, this clone turned up once. The chain is built from TRBV7-9 and TRBJ2-1, with D perhaps being TRBD1 or TRBD2 (5 bases each). The CDR3 totals 14 residues. Germline lookup yields CDR1 SEHNR and CDR2 FQNEAQ (reference sequence). The germline V and J ends were trimmed by 2 bases and 6 bases, with 11 bases remaining between them. CDR3 region: CASSLTRDPNEQFF. CDR3 DNA sequence: TGTGCCAGCAGCTTAACACGGGACCCCAATGAGCAGTTCTTC.

The chain is built from TRBV19 and TRBJ2-3; D uncertain. This CDR3 contains 13 residues. With 5 bases removed from V and 0 bases from J, the gap between germline ends came to 6 bases. From germline, CDR1 is LNHDA and CDR2 SQIVND (reference sequence). CDR3 sequence: CASSVGSTDTQYF. CDR3 bases: TGTGCCAGTAGTGTCGGGAGCACAGATACGCAGTATTTT.

The rearrangement uses TRBV19 and TRBJ2-5, with D possibly being TRBD1 (6 bases). The assigned J gene may be wrong: the sequence end matches TRBJ2-7 better. This CDR3 is 15 amino acids long. Per germline, CDR1 LNHDA and CDR2 SQIVND (reference sequence). The DNA of the CDR3 is TGTGCCAGTAGTATTCGGACAGAACCTACCTACGAGCAGTACTTC. Translated: CASSIRTEPTYEQYF.

The rearrangement joins TRBV5-6 to TRBJ1-2; tentatively, D is TRBD1 (6 bases). The germline V and J ends were trimmed by 1 base and 8 bases, with 18 bases remaining between them. Germline V gene lookup returns CDR1 SGHDT and CDR2 YYEEEE. This CDR3 is built from 15 residues. The CDR3 DNA sequence: TGTGCCAGCAGCTTGTCTTCCAACAGGGCGAAAGGCTACACCTTC. This encodes CASSLSSNRAKGYTF.

Only a few counts were recorded for this clone. This chain links TRBV7-8 with TRBJ2-5; D unclear. The ends were cut back, 2 bases at V and 1 base at J, with 5 bases in the middle. The CDR3 runs 13 residues. Germline CDR1 SGHVS, CDR2 FQNEAQ. DNA for the CDR3: TGTGCCAGCAGCTTACCCCTCCAAGAGACCCAGTACTTC. Translated: CASSLPLQETQYF.

The gene calls are TRBV7-2 and TRBJ2-2, with D uncertain. The V gene's germline CDR1 is SGHTA and CDR2 FQGNSA. This CDR3 spans 14 amino acids. The V end was cut by 4 bases, the J end by 5 bases, with 11 bases between. The CDR3 is CASSSRFYTGELFF. The CDR3 DNA reads TGTGCCAGCAGCTCACGGTTTTATACCGGGGAGCTGTTTTTT.

The chain uses TRBV5-1 and TRBJ2-7; the D gene is possibly TRBD2 (6 bases). The CDR3 covers 15 residues. Trimming took 4 bases from V and 8 from J, leaving 22 bases between them. CDR1 is SGHRS, CDR2 YFSETQ, per germline. This CDR3 reads CASSPGENRRYQQYF. In DNA form, the CDR3 reads TGCGCCAGCAGCCCGGGGGAGAACAGGAGGTACCAGCAGTACTTC.

This clone was picked up a small number of times. The chain is built from TRBV10-3 and TRBJ2-7, with a tentative D call TRBD2 (6 bases). The V gene lost 0 bases and the J gene lost 3 bases, with 9 bases spanning the gap. The CDR3 extends over 14 amino acids. The germline CDR1 and CDR2 sequences are ENHRY and SYGVKD. The CDR3 loop is CAISESGRDYEQYF. CDR3 nucleotides: TGTGCCATCAGTGAGTCGGGGCGGGACTACGAGCAGTACTTC.

This chain uses TRBV11-3 with TRBJ2-2; D gene ambiguous. Trimming pared 3 bases from V and 6 bases from J, leaving 8 bases between. The V gene's germline CDR1 is SGHNT and CDR2 YENEEA. This CDR3 has 13 amino acids. The CDR3 DNA reads TGTGCCAGCAGCTTCGACTTTGCCGGGGAGCTGTTTTTT. Protein product: CASSFDFAGELFF.

The chain has TRBV7-9 and TRBJ2-7; possible D gene TRBD1, 6 bases. V gave up 1 base and J gave up 5 bases, with 15 bases separating them. CDR1 SEHNR and CDR2 FQNEAQ come from the germline V gene (reference sequence). CDR3 length: 15 residues. This CDR3 is CASSLGPTEGDEQYF. CDR3 DNA: TGTGCCAGCAGCTTAGGGCCGACAGAGGGGGACGAGCAGTACTTC.

The chain combines TRBV6-5 with TRBJ1-4; D gene unclear. Trimming left V 2 bases short and J 0 bases short, with 4 bases between. The CDR3 consists of 14 residues. Germline values: CDR1 MNHEY, CDR2 SVGAGI. This chain's CDR3 is CASSYGTTNEKLFF. CDR3 in DNA: TGTGCCAGCAGTTACGGGACAACTAATGAAAAACTGTTTTTT.

J is TRBJ2-5 and V is TRBV7-9, with TRBD2 as a possible D gene (5 bases). This CDR3 spans 14 amino acids. The germline V and J ends were trimmed by 1 base and 3 bases, with 9 bases remaining between them. Germline CDR1 and CDR2: SEHNR and FQNEAQ (reference sequence). CDR3 DNA sequence: TGTGCCAGCAGCTTAGTGGCGGGCAAAGAGACCCAGTACTTC. Translating it yields CASSLVAGKETQYF.

Concerning this clone: The junction departs from the called germline gene at one end, perhaps through a read error. The chain couples TRBV7-7 to TRBJ2-3; D is tentatively TRBD1 or TRBD2 (6 bases each). CDR3 size: 15 residues. In germline, CDR1 is SSHAT, CDR2 FNYEAQ (reference sequence). The CDR3 DNA reads as TGTGCTAGCAGCTTCAGGGGACTCAGCACAGATACGCAGTATTTT. It codes for CASSFRGLSTDTQYF.

The rearrangement uses TRBV5-4 and TRBJ2-7; the D is unclear. V lost 7 bases to trimming and J lost 1 base, with 6 bases between them. Germline lookup yields CDR1 SGHNT and CDR2 YYREEE (reference sequence). The CDR3 extends over 11 amino acids. The CDR3 spells CASGNSYEQYF. The CDR3 DNA is TGTGCCAGCGGGAATTCCTACGAGCAGTACTTC.

This chain connects TRBV28 to TRBJ1-1; D remains unclear. The germline CDR1 and CDR2 sequences are MDHEN and SYDVKM. This CDR3 comprises 12 residues. Trimming pared 2 bases from V and 7 bases from J, leaving 8 bases between. The CDR3 protein is CASSLVVGEAFF. CDR3 bases: TGTGCCAGCAGTTTAGTCGTGGGTGAAGCTTTCTTT.

The V gene is TRBV4-2, the J gene TRBJ2-7, with no clear D. CDR1 and CDR2 from the germline V gene are LGHNA and YNFKEQ. Trimming took 0 bases from V and 1 from J, leaving 4 bases between them. This CDR3 comprises 13 residues. The CDR3 protein is CASSQEGSYEQYF. CDR3 bases: TGTGCCAGCAGCCAAGAAGGGTCCTACGAGCAGTACTTC.